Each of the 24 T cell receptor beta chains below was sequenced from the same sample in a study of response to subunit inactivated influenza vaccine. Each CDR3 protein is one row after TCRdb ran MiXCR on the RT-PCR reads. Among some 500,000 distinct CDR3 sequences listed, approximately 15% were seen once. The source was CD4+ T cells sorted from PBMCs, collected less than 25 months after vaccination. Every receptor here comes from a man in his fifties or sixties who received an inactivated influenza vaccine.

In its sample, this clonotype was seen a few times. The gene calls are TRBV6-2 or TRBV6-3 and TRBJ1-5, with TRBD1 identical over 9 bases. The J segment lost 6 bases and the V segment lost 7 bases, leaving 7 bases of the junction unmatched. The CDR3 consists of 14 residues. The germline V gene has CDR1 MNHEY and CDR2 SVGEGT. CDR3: CASTLTGGVQPQHF. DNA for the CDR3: TGTGCCAGCACCCTAACAGGGGGCGTTCAGCCCCAGCATTTT.

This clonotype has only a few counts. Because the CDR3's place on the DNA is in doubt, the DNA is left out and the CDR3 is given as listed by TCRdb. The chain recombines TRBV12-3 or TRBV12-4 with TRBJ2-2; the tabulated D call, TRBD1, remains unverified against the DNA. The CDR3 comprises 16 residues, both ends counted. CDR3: CASSPPFGQGAAELFF.

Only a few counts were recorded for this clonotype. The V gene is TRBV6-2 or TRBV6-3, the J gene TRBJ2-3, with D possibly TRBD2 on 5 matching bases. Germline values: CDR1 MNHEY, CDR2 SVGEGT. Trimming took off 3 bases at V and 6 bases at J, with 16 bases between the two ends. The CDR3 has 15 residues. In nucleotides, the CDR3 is TGTGCCAGCAGTTATTCGGCGAGGGCCTCCGATACGCAGTATTTT. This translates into CASSYSARASDTQYF.

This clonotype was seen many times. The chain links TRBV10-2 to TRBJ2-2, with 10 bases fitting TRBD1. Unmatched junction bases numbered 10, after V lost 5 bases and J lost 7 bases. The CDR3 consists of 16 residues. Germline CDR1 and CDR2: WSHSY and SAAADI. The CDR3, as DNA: TGCGCCAGCAGTACCCCGGGACAGGGGTTGGGCGGGGAGCTGTTTTTT. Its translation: CASSTPGQGLGGELFF.

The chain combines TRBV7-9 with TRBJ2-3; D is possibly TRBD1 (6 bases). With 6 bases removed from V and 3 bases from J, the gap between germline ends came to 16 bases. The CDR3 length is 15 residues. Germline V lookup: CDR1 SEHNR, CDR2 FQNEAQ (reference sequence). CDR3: CASSNRAVGTDTQYF. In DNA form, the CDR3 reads TGTGCCAGCAGTAACAGGGCTGTGGGGACAGATACGCAGTATTTT.

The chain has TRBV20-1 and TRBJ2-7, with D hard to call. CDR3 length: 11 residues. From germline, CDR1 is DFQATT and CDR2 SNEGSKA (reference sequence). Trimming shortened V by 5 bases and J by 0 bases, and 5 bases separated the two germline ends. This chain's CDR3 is CSAYDSYEQYF. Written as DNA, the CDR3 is TGCAGTGCTTACGACTCCTACGAGCAGTACTTC.

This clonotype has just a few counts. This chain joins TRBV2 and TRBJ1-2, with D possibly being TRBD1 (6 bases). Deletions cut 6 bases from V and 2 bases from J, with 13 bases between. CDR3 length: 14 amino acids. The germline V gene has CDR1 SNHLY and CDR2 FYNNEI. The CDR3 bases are TGTGCCAGCAGCCAAGGACAGTTCAACTATGGCTACACCTTC. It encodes CASSQGQFNYGYTF.

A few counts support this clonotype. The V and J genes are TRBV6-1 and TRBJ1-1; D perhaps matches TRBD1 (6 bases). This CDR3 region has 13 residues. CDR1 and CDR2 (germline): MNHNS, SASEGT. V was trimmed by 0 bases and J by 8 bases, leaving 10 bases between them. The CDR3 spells CASSEAGQTEAFF. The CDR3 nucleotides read TGTGCCAGCAGTGAAGCCGGACAGACGGAAGCTTTCTTT.

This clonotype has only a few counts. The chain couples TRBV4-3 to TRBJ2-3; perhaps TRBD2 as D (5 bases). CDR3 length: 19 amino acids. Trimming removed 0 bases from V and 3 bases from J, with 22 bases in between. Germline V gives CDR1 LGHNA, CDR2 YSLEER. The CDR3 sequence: CASSQEAPRGPAVTDTQYF. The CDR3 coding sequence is TGCGCCAGCAGCCAAGAAGCCCCCCGAGGGCCGGCAGTAACAGATACGCAGTATTTT.

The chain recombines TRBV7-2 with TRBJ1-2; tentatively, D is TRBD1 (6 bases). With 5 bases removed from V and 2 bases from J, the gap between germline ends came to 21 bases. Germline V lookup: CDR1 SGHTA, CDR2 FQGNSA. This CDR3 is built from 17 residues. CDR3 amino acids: CASSHINTGTPNYGYTF. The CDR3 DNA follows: TGTGCCAGCAGCCATATAAACACCGGGACACCAAACTATGGCTACACCTTC.

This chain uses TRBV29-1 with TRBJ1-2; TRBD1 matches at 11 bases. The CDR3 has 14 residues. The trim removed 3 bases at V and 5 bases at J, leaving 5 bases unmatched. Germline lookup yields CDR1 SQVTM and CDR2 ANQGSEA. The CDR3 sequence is CSVDGTGGEYGYTF. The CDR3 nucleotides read TGCAGCGTTGACGGGACAGGGGGAGAGTATGGCTACACCTTC.

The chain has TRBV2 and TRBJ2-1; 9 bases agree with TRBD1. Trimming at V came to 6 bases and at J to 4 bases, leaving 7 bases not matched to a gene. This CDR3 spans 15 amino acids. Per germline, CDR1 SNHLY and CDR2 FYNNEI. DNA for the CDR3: TGTGCCAGCAGCCAGGGACAGGGAGGATACAATGAGCAGTTCTTC. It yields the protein CASSQGQGGYNEQFF.

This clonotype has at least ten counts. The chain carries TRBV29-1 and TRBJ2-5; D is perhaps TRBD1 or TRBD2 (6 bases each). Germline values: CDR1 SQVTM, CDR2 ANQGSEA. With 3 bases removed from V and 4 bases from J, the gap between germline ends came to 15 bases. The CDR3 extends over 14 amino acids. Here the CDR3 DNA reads TGCAGCGTTGACCTCAAACAGGGAGGAGAGACCCAGTACTTC. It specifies CSVDLKQGGETQYF.

The CDR3 loop reads CSARVYYEQYF. The CDR3 region has the DNA TGCAGTGCTAGAGTTTACTACGAGCAGTACTTC. This sequence joins TRBV20-1 and TRBJ2-7; D call uncertain. CDR1 and CDR2 from the germline V gene are DFQATT and SNEGSKA (reference sequence). V dropped 1 base and J dropped 3 bases, with 4 bases sitting between them. This CDR3 has 11 amino acids.

CDR3 nucleotide sequence: TGCAGTGCTAGAAGGGAGTGGTCCTACAATGAGCAGTTCTTC. Translated, it gives CSARREWSYNEQFF. The chain employs TRBV20-1 and TRBJ2-1; D is possibly TRBD2 (5 bases). The CDR3 is 14 residues long. The V end lost 2 bases, the J end lost 1 base, and 9 bases lay between the germline ends. Germline CDR1 and CDR2: DFQATT and SNEGSKA (reference sequence).

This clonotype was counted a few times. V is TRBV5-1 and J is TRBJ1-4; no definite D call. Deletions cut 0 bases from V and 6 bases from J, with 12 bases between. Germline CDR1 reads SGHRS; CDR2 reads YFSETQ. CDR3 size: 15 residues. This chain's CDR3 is CASSLGRVGYEKLFF. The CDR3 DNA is TGCGCCAGCAGCTTGGGACGGGTGGGATATGAAAAACTGTTTTTT.

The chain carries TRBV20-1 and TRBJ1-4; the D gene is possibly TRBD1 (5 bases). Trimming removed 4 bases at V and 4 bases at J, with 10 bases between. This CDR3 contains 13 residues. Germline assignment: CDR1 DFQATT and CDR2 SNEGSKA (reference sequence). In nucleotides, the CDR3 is TGCAGTGCTAAGAGGACAAGTAATGAAAAACTGTTTTTT. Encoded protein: CSAKRTSNEKLFF.

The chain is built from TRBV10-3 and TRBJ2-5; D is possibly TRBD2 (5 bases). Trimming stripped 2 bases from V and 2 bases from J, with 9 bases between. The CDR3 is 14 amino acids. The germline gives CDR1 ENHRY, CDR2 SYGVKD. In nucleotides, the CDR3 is TGTGCCATCAGTGAGCCGGGGAAACAAGAGACCCAGTACTTC. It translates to CAISEPGKQETQYF.

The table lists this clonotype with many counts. The CDR3 here is CASSLSPGGGSNEQFF. DNA of the CDR3: TGCGCCAGCAGCTTGTCCCCAGGCGGGGGATCCAATGAGCAGTTCTTC. The chain carries TRBV5-1 and TRBJ2-1, with 7 bases matching TRBD2. With V trimmed by 1 base and J by 6 bases, 10 bases remained unmatched. Germline CDR1 reads SGHRS; CDR2 reads YFSETQ. The CDR3 is made up of 16 amino acids.

The CDR3 sequence: CASSSVGGGTQYF. CDR3 coding DNA: TGCGCCAGCAGCTCAGTTGGGGGTGGGACCCAGTACTTC. This sequence joins TRBV5-1 and TRBJ2-5, with D perhaps matching TRBD1 or TRBD2 (5 bases each). The CDR3 covers 13 residues. Deletions cut 3 bases from V and 7 bases from J, with 13 bases between. Germline loops: CDR1 SGHRS, CDR2 YFSETQ.

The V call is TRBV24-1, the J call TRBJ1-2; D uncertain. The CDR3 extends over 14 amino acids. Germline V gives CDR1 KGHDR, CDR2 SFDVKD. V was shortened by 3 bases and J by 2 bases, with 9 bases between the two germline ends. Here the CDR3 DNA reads TGTGCCACCAGTGATCTCGCCGGGAACTATGGCTACACCTTC. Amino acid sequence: CATSDLAGNYGYTF.

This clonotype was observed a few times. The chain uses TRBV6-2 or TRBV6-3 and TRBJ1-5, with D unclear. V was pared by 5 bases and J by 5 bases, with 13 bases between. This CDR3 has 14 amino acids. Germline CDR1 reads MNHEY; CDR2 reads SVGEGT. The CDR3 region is CASSLNRRDQPQHF. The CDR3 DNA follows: TGTGCCAGCAGTCTGAATAGGCGAGATCAGCCCCAGCATTTT.

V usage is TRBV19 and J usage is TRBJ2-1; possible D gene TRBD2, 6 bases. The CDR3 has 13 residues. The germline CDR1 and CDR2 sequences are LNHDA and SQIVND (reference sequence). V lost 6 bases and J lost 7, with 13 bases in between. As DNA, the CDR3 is TGTGCCAGTAGCGGGAGCGCGAGGAATGAGCAGTTCTTC. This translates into CASSGSARNEQFF.

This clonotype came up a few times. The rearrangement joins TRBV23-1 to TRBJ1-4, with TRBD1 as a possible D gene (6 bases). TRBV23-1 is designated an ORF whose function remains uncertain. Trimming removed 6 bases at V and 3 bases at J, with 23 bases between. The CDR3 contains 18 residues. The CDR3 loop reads CASRPPGARNASNEKLFF. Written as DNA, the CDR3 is TGCGCCAGCAGACCTCCGGGGGCGCGAAATGCATCTAATGAAAAACTGTTTTTT.